This is a list of T cell receptor beta chains from one sample in a study of blood T cells in healthy people across ages. One entry per CDR3 protein results from TCRdb running MiXCR on the 5' RACE reads. The sample records 910,000 or so distinct CDR3 sequences, around 54% being singletons. Sequenced input: blood. Receptors were obtained from a woman in her sixties or seventies in good health. Both conserved end residues are part of each CDR3. The D gene is left open where the match is weak. Clone sizes are given selectively: once, few, many, or a class where the clone is expanded.

clone size: once; J gene: TRBJ2-4; V gene: TRBV11-2; D gene: .; CDR3 DNA: TGTGCCAGCAGTGAGCAGGGTCCCAAAAACATTCAGTACTTC; CDR3 protein: CASSEQGPKNIQYF
clone size: .; J gene: TRBJ2-3; V gene: TRBV20-1; D gene: TRBD2; CDR3 DNA: TGCAGTGCGCGGGAGCAGGGCACAGATACGCAGTATTTT; CDR3 protein: CSAREQGTDTQYF
clone size: few; J gene: TRBJ2-5; V gene: TRBV14; D gene: .; CDR3 DNA: TGTGCCAGCAGCCAAGTTCCCGGATTCGAGACCCAGTACTTC; CDR3 protein: CASSQVPGFETQYF
clone size: few; J gene: TRBJ1-5; V gene: TRBV20-1; D gene: .; CDR3 DNA: TGCAGTGCTAGAGAGGGGGGGCGCGGTCAGCAGCCCCAGCATTTT; CDR3 protein: CSAREGGRGQQPQHF
clone size: few; J gene: TRBJ2-3; V gene: TRBV7-2; D gene: .; CDR3 DNA: TGTGCCAGCAGCTGGAATAGGGGGGATACGCAGTATTTT; CDR3 protein: CASSWNRGDTQYF
clone size: .; J gene: TRBJ2-7; V gene: TRBV10-3; D gene: .; CDR3 DNA: TGTGCCATCAGTGGTACCCGCCCTAATGAGCAGTACTTC; CDR3 protein: CAISGTRPNEQYF
clone size: few; J gene: TRBJ1-2; V gene: TRBV21-1; D gene: .; CDR3 DNA: TGTGCCAGCAACGCAAGGACCCATACTACCGGGAATGGCTACACCTTC; CDR3 protein: CASNARTHTTGNGYTF
clone size: once; J gene: TRBJ2-7; V gene: TRBV9; D gene: TRBD1; CDR3 DNA: TGTGCCAGCAGCGTAGGACAGGGGACGCTTGAGCAGTACTTC; CDR3 protein: CASSVGQGTLEQYF
clone size: few; J gene: TRBJ2-1; V gene: TRBV25-1; D gene: .; CDR3 DNA: TGTGCCAGCCGGAGAGCTGGGGCGAATGAGCAGTTCTTC; CDR3 protein: CASRRAGANEQFF
clone size: few; J gene: TRBJ1-6; V gene: TRBV6-4; D gene: .; CDR3 DNA: TGTGCCAGCAGTCTCGGTGGTCTAAATAATTCACCCCTCCACTTT; CDR3 protein: CASSLGGLNNSPLHF
clone size: .; J gene: TRBJ1-2; V gene: TRBV6-5; D gene: .; CDR3 DNA: TGTGCCAGCGGGGAGGGGAATCGGTTAAGCTATGGCTACACCTTC; CDR3 protein: CASGEGNRLSYGYTF
clone size: .; J gene: TRBJ2-5; V gene: TRBV27; D gene: .; CDR3 DNA: TGTGCCAGCAGTTTTTCCAGGGGCAAGACCCAGTACTTC; CDR3 protein: CASSFSRGKTQYF
clone size: .; J gene: TRBJ2-7; V gene: TRBV3-1; D gene: .; CDR3 DNA: TGTGCCAGCAGGCGGACCCTAGACTCCTACGAGCAGTACTTC; CDR3 protein: CASRRTLDSYEQYF
clone size: few; J gene: TRBJ2-3; V gene: TRBV4-3; D gene: TRBD1; CDR3 DNA: TGCGCCAGCAGCCCGCTCCGACAGGGAGTGCTAGATACGCAGTATTTT; CDR3 protein: CASSPLRQGVLDTQYF
clone size: .; J gene: TRBJ1-1; V gene: TRBV20-1; D gene: .; CDR3 DNA: TGCAGTGCCCGGGGACGGAACGCTGAAGCTTTCTTT; CDR3 protein: CSARGRNAEAFF
clone size: .; J gene: TRBJ1-3; V gene: TRBV3-1; D gene: .; CDR3 DNA: TGTGCCAGCAGCGGTCCAGGGAGGACTGGAAACACCATATATTTT; CDR3 protein: CASSGPGRTGNTIYF
clone size: .; J gene: TRBJ2-2; V gene: TRBV6-1; D gene: TRBD2; CDR3 DNA: TGTGCCAGCAGTAAGAGACTAGCTGGCGGGGAGCTGTTTTTT; CDR3 protein: CASSKRLAGGELFF
clone size: .; J gene: TRBJ2-5; V gene: TRBV30; D gene: TRBD2; CDR3 DNA: TGTGCCTGGAATACCGGGACTAGCGGGAGGAGGTACTTC; CDR3 protein: CAWNTGTSGRRYF
clone size: .; J gene: TRBJ2-7; V gene: TRBV10-3; D gene: TRBD2; CDR3 DNA: TGTGCCATCAGTTCATTCGCGGGAGGGGGTCAAGGTTACGAGCAGTACTTC; CDR3 protein: CAISSFAGGGQGYEQYF
clone size: many; J gene: TRBJ2-5; V gene: TRBV29-1; D gene: .; CDR3 DNA: TGCAGCTCCCAGATGCGGATCCAAGAGACCCAGTACTTC; CDR3 protein: CSSQMRIQETQYF
clone size: .; J gene: TRBJ2-5; V gene: TRBV3-1; D gene: .; CDR3 DNA: TGTGCCAGCAGCCGGACAGGCAGGGAGGCCCAGTACTTC; CDR3 protein: CASSRTGREAQYF
clone size: .; J gene: TRBJ2-4; V gene: TRBV5-6; D gene: TRBD1; CDR3 DNA: TGTGCCAGCAGCCCGACAGGGCCGAATCCCAAAAACATTCAGTACTTC; CDR3 protein: CASSPTGPNPKNIQYF
clone size: .; J gene: TRBJ2-1; V gene: TRBV11-2; D gene: TRBD2; CDR3 DNA: TGTGCCAGCACCGTACTAGCGGGGCACTACAATGAGCAGTTCTTC; CDR3 protein: CASTVLAGHYNEQFF
clone size: .; J gene: TRBJ2-7; V gene: TRBV5-6; D gene: .; CDR3 DNA: TGTGCCAGCAGCCTGGACGGCGTCTCCTACGAGCAGTACTTC; CDR3 protein: CASSLDGVSYEQYF
clone size: .; J gene: TRBJ2-6; V gene: TRBV5-4; D gene: TRBD1; CDR3 DNA: TGTGCCAGCAAACCGACAGGGGGCCCTTCCTCTGGGGCCAACGTCCTGGCTTTC; CDR3 protein: CASKPTGGPSSGANVLAF
clone size: few; J gene: TRBJ2-3; V gene: TRBV11-1; D gene: TRBD2; CDR3 DNA: TGTGCCAGCAGCTTAATTCCGGCTAGCGGAACAGATACGCAGTATTTT; CDR3 protein: CASSLIPASGTDTQYF
clone size: .; J gene: TRBJ2-4; V gene: TRBV7-9; D gene: .; CDR3 DNA: TGTGCCAGCAGTCGTCAGGGTGAGGTAGTAGCCAAAAACATTCAGTACTTC; CDR3 protein: CASSRQGEVVAKNIQYF
clone size: .; J gene: TRBJ1-2; V gene: TRBV7-2; D gene: .; CDR3 DNA: TGTGCCAGCAGCTTATCCAAGGGGGAGGCCGGCTATGGCTACACCTTC; CDR3 protein: CASSLSKGEAGYGYTF
clone size: few; J gene: TRBJ1-1; V gene: TRBV3-1; D gene: .; CDR3 DNA: TGTGCCAGCAGCCCCCTCGACCCCTCCGCAGCTTTCTTT; CDR3 protein: CASSPLDPSAAFF
clone size: few; J gene: TRBJ2-3; V gene: TRBV7-8; D gene: .; CDR3 DNA: TGTGCCAGCAGCTTAGCGGGTAGCGGCCTATGGGATACGCAGTATTTT; CDR3 protein: CASSLAGSGLWDTQYF
clone size: once; J gene: TRBJ2-3; V gene: TRBV20-1; D gene: TRBD2; CDR3 DNA: TGCAGTACGGCCAATGGGGAGGGACTACTCACAGATACGCAGTATTTT; CDR3 protein: CSTANGEGLLTDTQYF
clone size: .; J gene: TRBJ1-5; V gene: TRBV11-2; D gene: .; CDR3 DNA: TGTGCCAGCAGCTTCACCGACGGGGGAAATCAGCCCCAGCATTTT; CDR3 protein: CASSFTDGGNQPQHF
clone size: many; J gene: TRBJ2-1; V gene: TRBV7-2; D gene: .; CDR3 DNA: TGTGCCAGCAGCCTACTAAATGAGCAGTTCTTC; CDR3 protein: CASSLLNEQFF
clone size: .; J gene: TRBJ2-3; V gene: TRBV28; D gene: .; CDR3 DNA: TGTGCCAGCAGTCACGGGACGCCGGGCTCAGATACGCAGTATTTT; CDR3 protein: CASSHGTPGSDTQYF
clone size: .; J gene: TRBJ2-5; V gene: TRBV20-1; D gene: .; CDR3 DNA: TGCAGTGCCAACCCCCCTCAGAGCGGGCTGCAAGAGACCCAGTACTTC; CDR3 protein: CSANPPQSGLQETQYF
clone size: .; J gene: TRBJ2-7; V gene: TRBV7-2; D gene: .; CDR3 DNA: TGTGCCAGCAGCCCCTTGGCGAGCTACTACGAGCAGTACTTC; CDR3 protein: CASSPLASYYEQYF
clone size: .; J gene: TRBJ2-5; V gene: TRBV27; D gene: .; CDR3 DNA: TGTGCCAGCAGTTCTCCCTCGGGGCGTAAGAGGGAGACCCAGTACTTC; CDR3 protein: CASSSPSGRKRETQYF
clone size: .; J gene: TRBJ2-7; V gene: TRBV28; D gene: .; CDR3 DNA: TGTGCCAGCACCGTACGGACAGGAGGGGCCTACGAGCAGTACTTC; CDR3 protein: CASTVRTGGAYEQYF
clone size: many; J gene: TRBJ2-3; V gene: TRBV28; D gene: .; CDR3 DNA: TGTGCCAGCAGTTTTGTAGCTGGCACAGATACGCAGTATTTT; CDR3 protein: CASSFVAGTDTQYF
clone size: few; J gene: TRBJ2-1; V gene: TRBV10-3; D gene: TRBD2; CDR3 DNA: TGTGCCATCAGTGAGTTAAAATTAGCGGGAGGGTACAATGAGCAGTTCTTC; CDR3 protein: CAISELKLAGGYNEQFF
clone size: .; J gene: TRBJ2-3; V gene: TRBV27; D gene: .; CDR3 DNA: TGTGCCTCGCAGCCTGCGAACACAGATACGCAGTATTTT; CDR3 protein: CASQPANTDTQYF
clone size: .; J gene: TRBJ2-7; V gene: TRBV7-9; D gene: .; CDR3 DNA: TGTGCCAGCAGCTCTCTACCCGGCGGCGAGCAGTACTTC; CDR3 protein: CASSSLPGGEQYF
clone size: few; J gene: TRBJ2-5; V gene: TRBV7-7; D gene: TRBD2; CDR3 DNA: TGTGCCAGCAGTGGGACTAGCGGGGCCCAAGAGACCCAGTACTTC; CDR3 protein: CASSGTSGAQETQYF
clone size: .; J gene: TRBJ2-3; V gene: TRBV7-8; D gene: .; CDR3 DNA: TGTGCCAGCAGCACCCGACAGGATCACACAGATACGCAGTATTTT; CDR3 protein: CASSTRQDHTDTQYF
clone size: .; J gene: TRBJ2-7; V gene: TRBV11-2; D gene: TRBD2; CDR3 DNA: TGTGCCAGCAGCTTAGATGGCGGGAGCTCCTACGAGCAGTACTTC; CDR3 protein: CASSLDGGSSYEQYF
clone size: few; J gene: TRBJ2-1; V gene: TRBV10-3; D gene: TRBD1; CDR3 DNA: TGTGCCATCAGTCCCGGGACAGGGTGGAACAATGAGCAGTTCTTC; CDR3 protein: CAISPGTGWNNEQFF
clone size: .; J gene: TRBJ2-1; V gene: TRBV28; D gene: .; CDR3 DNA: TGTGCCAGCAGTCATAACAGGGAAATCGACAAGGGGCAGTTCTTC; CDR3 protein: CASSHNREIDKGQFF
clone size: few; J gene: TRBJ2-6; V gene: TRBV13; D gene: .; CDR3 DNA: TGTGCCAGCAGACGGTGGGGCCTCTCTGGGGCCAACGTCCTGACTTTC; CDR3 protein: CASRRWGLSGANVLTF
clone size: few; J gene: TRBJ2-3; V gene: TRBV7-2; D gene: TRBD2; CDR3 DNA: TGTGCCAGCAGCTTATATCGACTAGCGGTGGGGGGGAGCACAGATACGCAGTATTTT; CDR3 protein: CASSLYRLAVGGSTDTQYF
clone size: once; J gene: TRBJ2-3; V gene: TRBV12-3/TRBV12-4; D gene: .; CDR3 DNA: TGTGCCAGCAGTCTCTCCGGGACCTCTGTCAGGGATACGCAGTATTTT; CDR3 protein: CASSLSGTSVRDTQYF
clone size: few; J gene: TRBJ2-1; V gene: TRBV24-1; D gene: .; CDR3 DNA: TGTGCCACCAGTGACCAGGGCTACAATGAGCAGTTCTTC; CDR3 protein: CATSDQGYNEQFF
clone size: .; J gene: TRBJ2-5; V gene: TRBV6-2/TRBV6-3; D gene: .; CDR3 DNA: TGTGCCAGCAGGGACCCGGGACTGCCACAAGAGACCCAGTACTTC; CDR3 protein: CASRDPGLPQETQYF
clone size: once; J gene: TRBJ1-5; V gene: TRBV28; D gene: .; CDR3 DNA: TGTGCGGGGGGCAGGCAAAGCAATCAGCCCCAGCATTTT; CDR3 protein: CAGGRQSNQPQHF
clone size: few; J gene: TRBJ2-1; V gene: TRBV5-1; D gene: .; CDR3 DNA: TGCGCCAGCAGCTTGAGTTCGTCTGGACGCCTGAATGAGCAGTTCTTC; CDR3 protein: CASSLSSSGRLNEQFF
clone size: .; J gene: TRBJ1-1; V gene: TRBV11-2; D gene: .; CDR3 DNA: TGTGCCAGCAGCCCTACTGGCCCTGAAGCTTTCTTT; CDR3 protein: CASSPTGPEAFF
clone size: .; J gene: TRBJ2-5; V gene: TRBV12-3/TRBV12-4; D gene: .; CDR3 DNA: TGTGCCTGCAGGCAATTCAGGGGCCAAGAGACCCAGTACTTC; CDR3 protein: CACRQFRGQETQYF
clone size: .; J gene: TRBJ2-7; V gene: TRBV28; D gene: .; CDR3 DNA: TGTGCCAGCAGAGACCGGGGCCACAAGTACGAGCAGTACTTC; CDR3 protein: CASRDRGHKYEQYF
clone size: .; J gene: TRBJ2-7; V gene: TRBV20-1; D gene: .; CDR3 DNA: TGCAGTGCTTCGGACTCCTCTCGGGTGGCAGGGCCATACGAGCAGTACTTC; CDR3 protein: CSASDSSRVAGPYEQYF
clone size: few; J gene: TRBJ2-4; V gene: TRBV11-2; D gene: TRBD2; CDR3 DNA: TGTGCCAGCAGCTTAAGGATAGCCGGGACTAGCGGCCTAGGAGATCGCAAAAACATTCAGTACTTC; CDR3 protein: CASSLRIAGTSGLGDRKNIQYF
clone size: once; J gene: TRBJ2-3; V gene: TRBV20-1; D gene: .; CDR3 DNA: TGCAGTGCTTCAAGTGCCTACCGTAATTTTGGGGATACGCAGTATTTT; CDR3 protein: CSASSAYRNFGDTQYF